This T cell receptor (beta chain) was retrieved from a study of OX40 agonist ivuxolimab in advanced cancers. Of note for this clone: The antigen remains unidentified. One junction end disagrees with the germline gene, perhaps due to a read error.

The study, taken as a whole, reports: Mean expanded clone counts were higher in CD8+ than CD4+ T cells.

Repertoires were generated with immunoSEQ multiplex PCR, while TCRdb's copy carries only in-frame clones and drops some. Of tens of thousands of clones listed, 80% to 95% are singletons. The CDR3 has 15 amino acids. Germline assignment: CDR1 SSHAT and CDR2 FNYEAQ (reference sequence). The input for sequencing was CD4+ or CD8+ T cells sorted from blood, taken in a trial of the OX40 agonist ivuxolimab. The chain couples TRBV7-7 to TRBJ2-7; D unclear. This clonotype was obtained from an adult with an advanced solid tumor such as melanoma, head and neck, liver or kidney cancer. The CDR3 DNA reads TGTGCTAGCAGCCCGTCCTCCGGGTTCGCCTACGAGCAGTACTTC. This encodes CASSPSSGFAYEQYF. Variable domain in full (rest from reference TRBV7-7 and TRBJ2-7): GAGVSQSPRYKVTKRGQDVTLRCDPISSHATLYWYQQALGQGPEFLTYFNYEAQPDKSGLPSDRFSAERPEGSISTLTIQRTEQRDSAMYRCASSPSSGFAYEQYFGPGTRLTVT.